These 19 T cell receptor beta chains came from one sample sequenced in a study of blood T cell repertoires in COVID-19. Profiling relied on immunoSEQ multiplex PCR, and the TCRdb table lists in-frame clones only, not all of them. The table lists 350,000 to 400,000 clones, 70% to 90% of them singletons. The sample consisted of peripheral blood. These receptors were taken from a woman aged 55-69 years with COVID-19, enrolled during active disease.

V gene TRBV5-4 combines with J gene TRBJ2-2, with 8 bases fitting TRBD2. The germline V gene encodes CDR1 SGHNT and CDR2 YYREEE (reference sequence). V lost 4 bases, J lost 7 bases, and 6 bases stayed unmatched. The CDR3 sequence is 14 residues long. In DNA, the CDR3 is TGTGCCAGCAGCGACGGGGGGGCCAGCGGGGAGCTGTTTTTT. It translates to CASSDGGASGELFF.

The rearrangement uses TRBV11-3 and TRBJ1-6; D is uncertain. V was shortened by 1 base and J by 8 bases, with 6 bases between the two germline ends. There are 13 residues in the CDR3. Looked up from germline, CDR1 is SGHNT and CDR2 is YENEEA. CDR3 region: CASSLGRDSPLHF. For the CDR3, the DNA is TGTGCCAGCAGCTTAGGGAGGGATTCACCCCTCCACTTT.

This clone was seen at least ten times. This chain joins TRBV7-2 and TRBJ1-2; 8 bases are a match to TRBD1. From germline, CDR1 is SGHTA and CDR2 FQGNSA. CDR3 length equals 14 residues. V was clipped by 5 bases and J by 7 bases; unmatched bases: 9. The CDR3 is CASSPHRGVAGYTF. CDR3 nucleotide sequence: TGTGCCAGCAGCCCGCACAGGGGGGTAGCTGGCTACACCTTC.

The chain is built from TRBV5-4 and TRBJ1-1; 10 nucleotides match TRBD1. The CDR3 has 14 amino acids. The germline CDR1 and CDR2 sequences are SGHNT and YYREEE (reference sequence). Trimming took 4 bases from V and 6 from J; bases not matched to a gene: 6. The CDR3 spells CASSLGQGLPEAFF. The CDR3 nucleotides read TGTGCCAGCAGCCTGGGACAGGGGTTACCTGAAGCTTTCTTT.

CDR3 sequence (DNA): TGTGCCAGCTCGTCACAGGGGGAGAACACTGAAGCTTTCTTT. This codes for CASSSQGENTEAFF. The rearrangement links TRBV18 to TRBJ1-1, with TRBD1 identical over 8 bases. Germline V gives CDR1 KGHSH, CDR2 LQKENI. This CDR3 comprises 14 residues. The V gene end was trimmed by 6 bases and the J gene end by 1 base; junction bases not matched to a gene: 4.

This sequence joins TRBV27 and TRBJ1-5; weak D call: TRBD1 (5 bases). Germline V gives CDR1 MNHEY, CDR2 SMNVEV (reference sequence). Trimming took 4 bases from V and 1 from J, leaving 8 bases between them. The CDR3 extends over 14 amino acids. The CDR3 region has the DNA TGTGCCAGCAGTTACGCAGGGAGCAATCAGCCCCAGCATTTT. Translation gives CASSYAGSNQPQHF.

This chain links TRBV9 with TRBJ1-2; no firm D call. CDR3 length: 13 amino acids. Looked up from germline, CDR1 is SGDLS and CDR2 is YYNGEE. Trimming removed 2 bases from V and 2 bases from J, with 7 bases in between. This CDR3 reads CASSVLENYGYTF. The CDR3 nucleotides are TGTGCCAGCAGCGTGCTAGAAAACTATGGCTACACCTTC.

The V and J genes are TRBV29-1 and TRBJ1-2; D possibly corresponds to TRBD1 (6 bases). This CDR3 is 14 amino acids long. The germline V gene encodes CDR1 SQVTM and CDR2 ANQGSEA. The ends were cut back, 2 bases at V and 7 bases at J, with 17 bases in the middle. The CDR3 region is CSVERGRGAGGYTF. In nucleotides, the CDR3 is TGCAGCGTTGAAAGGGGTCGGGGGGCCGGTGGCTACACCTTC.

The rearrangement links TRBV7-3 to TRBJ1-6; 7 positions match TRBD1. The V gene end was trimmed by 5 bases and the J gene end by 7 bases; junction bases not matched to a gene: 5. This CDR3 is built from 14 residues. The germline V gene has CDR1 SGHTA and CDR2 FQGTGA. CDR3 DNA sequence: TGTGCCAGCAGCCCGACAGGGTGGAATTCACCCCTCCACTTT. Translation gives CASSPTGWNSPLHF.

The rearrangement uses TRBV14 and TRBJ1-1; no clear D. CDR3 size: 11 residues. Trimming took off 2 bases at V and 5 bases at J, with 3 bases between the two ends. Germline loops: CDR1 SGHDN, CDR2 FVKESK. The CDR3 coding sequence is TGTGCCAGCAGCCAATCGACTGAAGCTTTCTTT. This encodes CASSQSTEAFF.

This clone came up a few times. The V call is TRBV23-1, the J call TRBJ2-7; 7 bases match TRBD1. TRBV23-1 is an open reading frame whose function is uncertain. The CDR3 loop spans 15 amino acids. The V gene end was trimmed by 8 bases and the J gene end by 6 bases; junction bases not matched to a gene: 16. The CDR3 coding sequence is TGCGCCAGCCCTCAGGGGGACAGTCCTCTTAGCGAGCAGTACTTC. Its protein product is CASPQGDSPLSEQYF.

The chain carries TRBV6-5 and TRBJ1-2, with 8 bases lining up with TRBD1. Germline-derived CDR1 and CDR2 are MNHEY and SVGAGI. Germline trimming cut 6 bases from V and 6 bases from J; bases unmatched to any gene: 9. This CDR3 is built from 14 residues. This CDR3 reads CASRRTGQDHGYTF. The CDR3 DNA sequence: TGTGCCAGCAGACGGACAGGGCAGGATCATGGCTACACCTTC.

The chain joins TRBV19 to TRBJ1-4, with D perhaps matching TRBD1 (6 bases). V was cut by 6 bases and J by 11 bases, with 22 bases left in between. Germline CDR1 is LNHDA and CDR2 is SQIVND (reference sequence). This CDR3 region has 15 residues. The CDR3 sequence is CASRPSTGYLQKLFF. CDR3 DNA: TGTGCCAGTAGGCCCTCGACAGGATACTTACAGAAACTGTTTTTT.

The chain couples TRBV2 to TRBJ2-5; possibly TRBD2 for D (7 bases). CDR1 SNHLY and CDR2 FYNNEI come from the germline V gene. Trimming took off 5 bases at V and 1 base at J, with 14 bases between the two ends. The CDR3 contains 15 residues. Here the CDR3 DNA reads TGTGCCAGCAGTAACCTGGGGGGGCGCCAAGAGACCCAGTACTTC. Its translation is CASSNLGGRQETQYF.

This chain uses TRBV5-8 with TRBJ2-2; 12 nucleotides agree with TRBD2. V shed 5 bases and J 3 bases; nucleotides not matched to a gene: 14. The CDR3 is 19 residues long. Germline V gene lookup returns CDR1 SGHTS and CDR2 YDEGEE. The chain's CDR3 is CASSCSSGGACIYTGELFF. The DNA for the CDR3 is TGTGCCAGCAGTTGTTCTAGCGGGGGGGCCTGCATCTACACCGGGGAGCTGTTTTTT. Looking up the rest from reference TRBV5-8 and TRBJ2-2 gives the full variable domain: EAGVTQSPTHLIKTRGQQATLRCSPISGHTSVYWYQQALGLGLQFLLWYDEGEERNRGNFPPRFSGRQFPNYSSELNVNALELEDSALYLCASSCSSGGACIYTGELFFGEGSRLTVL.

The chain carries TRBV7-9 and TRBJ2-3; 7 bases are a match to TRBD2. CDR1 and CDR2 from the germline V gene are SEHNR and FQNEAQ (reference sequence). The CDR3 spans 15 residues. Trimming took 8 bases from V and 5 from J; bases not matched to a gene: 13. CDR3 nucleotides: TGTGCCAGCTCTCTAGCGGCCCTAAGCGGAGATACGCAGTATTTT. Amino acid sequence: CASSLAALSGDTQYF. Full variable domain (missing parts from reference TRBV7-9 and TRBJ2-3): DTGVSQNPRHKITKRGQNVTFRCDPISEHNRLYWYRQTLGQGPEFLTYFQNEAQLEKSRLLSDRFSAERPKGSFSTLEIQRTEQGDSAMYLCASSLAALSGDTQYFGPGTRLTVL.

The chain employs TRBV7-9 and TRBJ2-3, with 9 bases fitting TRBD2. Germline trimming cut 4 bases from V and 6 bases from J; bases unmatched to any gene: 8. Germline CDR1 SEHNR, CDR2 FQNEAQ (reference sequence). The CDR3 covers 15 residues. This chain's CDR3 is CASSSQTAGGDTQYF. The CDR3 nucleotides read TGTGCCAGCAGCTCCCAGACGGCGGGGGGGGATACGCAGTATTTT.

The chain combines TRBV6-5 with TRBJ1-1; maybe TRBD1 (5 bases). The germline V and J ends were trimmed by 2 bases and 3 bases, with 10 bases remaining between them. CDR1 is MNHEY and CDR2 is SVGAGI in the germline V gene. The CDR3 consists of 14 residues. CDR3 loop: CASSYGAGYTEAFF. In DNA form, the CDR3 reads TGTGCCAGCAGTTACGGGGCCGGTTACACTGAAGCTTTCTTT.

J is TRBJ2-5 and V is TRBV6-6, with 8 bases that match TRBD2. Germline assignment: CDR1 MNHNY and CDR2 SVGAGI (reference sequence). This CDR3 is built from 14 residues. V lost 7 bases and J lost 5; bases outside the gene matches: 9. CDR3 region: CASNPAGEGETQYF. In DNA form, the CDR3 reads TGTGCCAGCAACCCAGCGGGGGAGGGGGAGACCCAGTACTTC.